Included here is one T cell receptor (beta chain) sequence, with context. The antigen it binds to is not known. Base qualities were left out, and no much larger clone turns up one base away. The CDR3 regions of human TCRbeta chains were subjected to immunosequencing. The paper's data handling went like this. Repertoire TCRs were matched against a reference library of SARS-CoV-2-specific TCRs generated with the MIRA antigen-specificity platform. Breadth was defined as the fraction of unique TCRs that were SARS-CoV-2-associated, and depth was defined as the fraction of total T cells that were SARS-CoV-2-associated. Using the MIRA data, every spike-specific TCR was mapped to the spike region that the TCR reacted to and assigned to either a CD4 or a CD8 class. Log10-transformed breadth and depth values were compared by one-way ANOVA with Sidak's multiple comparisons tests. The table was pulled from immuneACCESS by TCRdb, which kept in-frame rearrangements only. Such tables lose some clones; where checked, under half of the loss comes from unresolved V genes, and the rest has no known cause. V, J and clone size derive from that table, while D and trimming were established from the DNA sequence. This sample is represented by under 150,000 clones; 80% to 95% of them were singletons. About 3% of the sample belongs to the ten largest clones.

Reading the label with the study, this specimen's time point is: baseline before first vaccination. Samples from vaccinated people were obtained from the UK trials COV001 and COV002, which included a single-blind randomized controlled phase 2/3 trial of AZD1222 (ChAdOx1 nCoV-19) in healthy adults. For TCRbeta chain sequencing, PBMC samples were collected from trial participants at day 0 and at day 28 after the second dose. This record belongs to a study of T cell responses to AZD1222 COVID-19 vaccine (TCRdb year 2021). For the study in its entirety: AZD1222 recipients given second doses at about 4 weeks or at about 12 weeks were pooled, since spike-specific TCR depth and breadth were not found to differ between the two schedules. A total of 230 or so trial participants underwent TCR sequencing, of whom around 200 received two doses of AZD1222 and roughly 25 received two doses of the MenACWY control vaccine. Trial participants were enrolled by age into 18-55, 56-69 and 70-plus year subgroups, with around 140, 26 and 57 TCR-sequenced participants respectively.

What the study reported, not specific to this receptor: Participants were mostly white British and included more females than males, and it was suggested by the authors that clonal diversity may have been underestimated. The vaccine-associated CD4 TCRs covered the entire spike protein, and the dominant responses fell in regions 160-218 and 743-854. No day 14 peak-response samples were available, so repertoires were characterized only after the peak T cell response. Reportedly, close to half of the unique spike-specific TCRs recognized epitopes lying outside the regions that are mutated in the B.1.351 and B.1.1.7 variants. The 56-69-year group was small, and its depth increase did not reach significance, likely because of low power. After two AZD1222 doses, spike-specific TCR breadth and depth were significantly higher than at day 0 and than in MenACWY recipients. Conclusions about previously exposed vaccinees are limited, since just five or six AZD1222 recipients were seropositive for SARS-CoV-2 at baseline.

From cysteine to phenylalanine, the CDR3 is 16 amino acids long. Solely the CDR3 DNA is kept, with 48 bases framed from the first base. The germline V gene supplies CDR1 SGHNT and CDR2 YENEEA. Deletion took 6 bases off V and 4 bases off J, with a span of 21 bases between the germline ends. The rearrangement joined TRBV11-3 to TRBJ2-5; D gene: possibly TRBD2, on 6 matching bases. Material: peripheral blood, obtained on day 0 of AZD1222 vaccination. This TCR came from an adult in good health. CDR3 protein: CASSLLAPGERETQYF. In nucleotides, the sequence is TGTGCCAGCAGTCTACTAGCCCCGGGAGAGAGAGAGACCCAGTACTTC. The full variable domain, with segments outside the CDR3 supplied by the reference TRBV11-3 and TRBJ2-5 proteins, appears as EAGVVQSPRYKIIEKKQPVAFWCNPISGHNTLYWYLQNLGQGPELLIRYENEEAVDDSQLPKDRFSAERLKGVDSTLKIQPAELGDSAVYLCASSLLAPGERETQYFGPGTRLLVL.